The 6 T cell receptor beta chains reported below all come from one sample, sequenced in a study of monozygotic twins with inflammatory bowel disease. One entry per CDR3 protein, without DNA, is what TCRdb gives after re-calling the 5' RACE reads. The table for this sample gives about 160,000 distinct CDR3 sequences. The sample consisted of blood. These receptors were collected from a human donor with ulcerative colitis or Crohn's disease, or a healthy co-twin of an affected twin (not recorded which).

V is TRBV5-1 and J is TRBJ1-6; TCRdb names TRBD1, which stays unverified in the absence of DNA. Germline lookup yields CDR1 SGHRS and CDR2 YFSETQ. The CDR3 runs to 14 residues. The CDR3 spells CASSLEQGNSPLHF. Together with reference TRBV5-1 and TRBJ1-6, the CDR3 gives the full variable domain: KAGVTQTPRYLIKTRGQQVTLSCSPISGHRSVSWYQQTPGQGLQFLFEYFSETQRNKGNFPGRFSGRQFSNSRSEMNVSTLELGDSALYLCASSLEQGNSPLHFGNGTRLTVT.

This chain joins TRBV5-1 and TRBJ2-2; the D call from TCRdb, TRBD1, cannot be confirmed without DNA. Germline CDR1 SGHRS, CDR2 YFSETQ. The CDR3 contains 16 residues. The chain's CDR3 is CASSLDVIGGPGELFF.

This chain connects TRBV7-9 to TRBJ1-5. The length of the CDR3 is 12 residues. Germline-derived CDR1 and CDR2 are SEHNR and FQNEAQ (reference sequence). The CDR3 loop reads CASSLTPGPQHF.

The chain is built from TRBV5-4 and TRBJ2-1; TCRdb lists TRBD2, though no DNA is available to test this call. Per germline, CDR1 SGHNT and CDR2 YYREEE (reference sequence). The CDR3 spans 15 residues. CDR3 residues: CASSPLTSGHNEQFF.

This chain connects TRBV11-1 to TRBJ2-2; lacking DNA, the TRBD1 call made by TCRdb goes unchecked. This CDR3 spans 14 amino acids. Germline-derived CDR1 and CDR2 are SGHAT and FQDESV (reference sequence). CDR3 residues: CASRTGLNTGELFF.

This chain connects TRBV28 to TRBJ2-2; lacking DNA, the TRBD1 call made by TCRdb goes unchecked. This CDR3 is built from 15 residues. Germline CDR1 MDHEN, CDR2 SYDVKM. The CDR3 reads CASTLDRATPGELFF.